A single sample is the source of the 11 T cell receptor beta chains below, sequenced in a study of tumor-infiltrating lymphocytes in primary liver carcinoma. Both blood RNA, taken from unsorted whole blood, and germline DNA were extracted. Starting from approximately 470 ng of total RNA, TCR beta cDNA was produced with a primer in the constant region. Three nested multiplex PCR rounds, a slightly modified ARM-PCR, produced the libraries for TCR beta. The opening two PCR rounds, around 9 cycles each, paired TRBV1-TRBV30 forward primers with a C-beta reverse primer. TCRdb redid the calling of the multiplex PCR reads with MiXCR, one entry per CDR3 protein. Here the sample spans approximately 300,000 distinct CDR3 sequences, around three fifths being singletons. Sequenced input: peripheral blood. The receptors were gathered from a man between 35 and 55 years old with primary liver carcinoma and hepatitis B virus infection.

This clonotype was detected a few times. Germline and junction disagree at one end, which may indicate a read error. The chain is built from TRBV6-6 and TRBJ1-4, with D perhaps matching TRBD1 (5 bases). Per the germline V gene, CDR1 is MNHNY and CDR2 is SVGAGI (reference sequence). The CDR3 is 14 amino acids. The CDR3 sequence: CVSTSGGEDEKLFF. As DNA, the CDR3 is TGTGTCAGCACTAGCGGGGGGGAGGATGAAAAACTGTTTTTT.

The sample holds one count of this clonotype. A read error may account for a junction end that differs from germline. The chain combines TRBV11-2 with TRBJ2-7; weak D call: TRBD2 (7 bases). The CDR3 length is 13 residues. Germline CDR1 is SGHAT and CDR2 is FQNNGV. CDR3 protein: CACSPPTGREQHF. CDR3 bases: TGTGCCTGCAGCCCGCCCACAGGGCGGGAGCAGCACTTC.

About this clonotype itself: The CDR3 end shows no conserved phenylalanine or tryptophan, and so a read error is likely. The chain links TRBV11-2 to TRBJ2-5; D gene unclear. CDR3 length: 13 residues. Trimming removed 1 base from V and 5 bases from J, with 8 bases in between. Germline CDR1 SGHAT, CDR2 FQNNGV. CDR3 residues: CASSLGSRETQYI. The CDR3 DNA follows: TGTGCCAGCAGCTTAGGGAGTCGGGAGACCCAGTACATC.

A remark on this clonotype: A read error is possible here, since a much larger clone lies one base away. CDR3 in amino acids: CASNFLRRAGNEQFF. DNA for the CDR3: TGTGCCAGCAATTTCCTCAGGAGGGCCGGGAATGAGCAGTTCTTC. This chain links TRBV12-3 or TRBV12-4 with TRBJ2-1; tentative D call: TRBD2 (6 bases). CDR3 length equals 15 residues. Between the trimmed V and J ends, which lost 7 bases and 7 bases, there was a span of 20 bases.

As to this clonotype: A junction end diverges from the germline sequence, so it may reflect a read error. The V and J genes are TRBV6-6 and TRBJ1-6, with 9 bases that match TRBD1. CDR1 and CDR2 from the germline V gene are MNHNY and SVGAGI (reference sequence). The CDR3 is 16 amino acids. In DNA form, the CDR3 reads TGTGCCAGCAGTTACTCCGCCAGGACAGGGGATTCACCACTCCACTTT. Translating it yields CASSYSARTGDSPLHF.

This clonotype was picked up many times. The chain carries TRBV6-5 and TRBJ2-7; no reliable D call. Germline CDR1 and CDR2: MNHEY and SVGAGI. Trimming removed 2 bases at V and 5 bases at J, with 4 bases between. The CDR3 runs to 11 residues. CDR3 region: CASSYGHEQYF. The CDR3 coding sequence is TGTGCCAGCAGTTACGGTCACGAGCAGTACTTC.

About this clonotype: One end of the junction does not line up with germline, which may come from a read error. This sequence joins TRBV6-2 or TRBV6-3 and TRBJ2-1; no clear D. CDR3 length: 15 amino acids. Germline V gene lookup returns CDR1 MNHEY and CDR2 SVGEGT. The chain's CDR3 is CASSASEHSYNKQFF. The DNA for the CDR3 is TGTGCCAGCAGTGCCAGCGAACATTCCTACAATAAGCAGTTCTTC.

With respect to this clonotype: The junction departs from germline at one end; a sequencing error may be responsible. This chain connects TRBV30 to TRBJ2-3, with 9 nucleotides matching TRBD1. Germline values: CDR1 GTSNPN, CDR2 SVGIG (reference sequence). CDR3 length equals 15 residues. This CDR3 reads CAWSGGQGDTDTRYF. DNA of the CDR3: TGTGCCTGGAGTGGGGGACAGGGAGATACAGATACGCGGTATTTT.

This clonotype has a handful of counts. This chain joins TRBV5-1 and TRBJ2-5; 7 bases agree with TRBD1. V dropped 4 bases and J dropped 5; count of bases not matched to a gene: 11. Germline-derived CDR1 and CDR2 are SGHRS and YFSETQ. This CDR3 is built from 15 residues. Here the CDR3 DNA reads TGCGCCAGCAGCCCGGGCGACAGGGATGGGGAGACCCAGTACTTC. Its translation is CASSPGDRDGETQYF.

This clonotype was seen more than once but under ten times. In DNA form, the CDR3 reads TGTGCCAGCAGTACATTTTCGGGGAACAATGAGCAGTTCTTC. Its protein is CASSTFSGNNEQFF. The chain carries TRBV6-5 and TRBJ2-1, with D maybe TRBD2 (5 bases). Germline values: CDR1 MNHEY, CDR2 SVGAGI. The V gene lost 5 bases and the J gene lost 5 bases, with 13 bases spanning the gap. The CDR3 sequence is 14 residues long.

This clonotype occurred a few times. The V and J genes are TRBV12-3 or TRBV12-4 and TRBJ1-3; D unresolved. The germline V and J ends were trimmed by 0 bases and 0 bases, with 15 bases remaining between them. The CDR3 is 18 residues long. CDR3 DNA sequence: TGTGCCAGCAGTTTAGCGCGCACTCCTTCGTACTCTGGAAACACCATATATTTT. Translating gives CASSLARTPSYSGNTIYF.